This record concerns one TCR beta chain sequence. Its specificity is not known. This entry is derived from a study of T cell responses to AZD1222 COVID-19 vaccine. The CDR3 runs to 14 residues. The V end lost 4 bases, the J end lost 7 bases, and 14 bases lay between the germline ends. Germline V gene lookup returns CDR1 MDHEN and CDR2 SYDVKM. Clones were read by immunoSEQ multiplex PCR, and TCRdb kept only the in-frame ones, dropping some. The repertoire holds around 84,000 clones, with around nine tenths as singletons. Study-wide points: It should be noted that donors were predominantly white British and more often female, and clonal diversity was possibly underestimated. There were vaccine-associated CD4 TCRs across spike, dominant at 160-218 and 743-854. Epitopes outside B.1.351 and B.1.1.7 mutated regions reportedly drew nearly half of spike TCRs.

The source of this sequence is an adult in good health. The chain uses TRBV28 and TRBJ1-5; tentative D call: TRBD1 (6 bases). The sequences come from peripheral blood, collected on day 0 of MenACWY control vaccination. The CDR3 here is CASSSIQGRQPQHF. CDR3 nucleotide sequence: TGTGCCAGCAGTTCAATACAGGGTCGCCAGCCCCAGCATTTT.